A single TCR beta chain is shown here with its context. This sample is part of a study of blood T cell repertoires in COVID-19. Study summary: Acute-phase and convalescent COVID-19 samples originated in the United States, Italy and Spain.

Source study methods: Amplification of reference gene primers was used by the study to estimate nucleated cell counts. The data were produced by immunoSEQ multiplex PCR, yet TCRdb's version contains in-frame clones alone and is incomplete. That table is the source of V, J and clone size, and D and trimming were worked out from the DNA. Among roughly 230,000 clones listed, roughly 87% were seen once. The CDR3 runs to 15 residues. CDR1 is SGHNT and CDR2 is YYREEE in the germline V gene (reference sequence). V was clipped by 4 bases and J by 0 bases, with 11 bases between them. The chain has TRBV5-4 and TRBJ1-3; possible D gene TRBD1, 6 bases. The material sequenced was peripheral blood. This sequence originates from a human donor in a cohort sampled during active COVID-19. CDR3 protein: CASSSWDNSGNTIYF. CDR3 in DNA: TGTGCCAGCAGCAGCTGGGACAACTCTGGAAACACCATATATTTT.